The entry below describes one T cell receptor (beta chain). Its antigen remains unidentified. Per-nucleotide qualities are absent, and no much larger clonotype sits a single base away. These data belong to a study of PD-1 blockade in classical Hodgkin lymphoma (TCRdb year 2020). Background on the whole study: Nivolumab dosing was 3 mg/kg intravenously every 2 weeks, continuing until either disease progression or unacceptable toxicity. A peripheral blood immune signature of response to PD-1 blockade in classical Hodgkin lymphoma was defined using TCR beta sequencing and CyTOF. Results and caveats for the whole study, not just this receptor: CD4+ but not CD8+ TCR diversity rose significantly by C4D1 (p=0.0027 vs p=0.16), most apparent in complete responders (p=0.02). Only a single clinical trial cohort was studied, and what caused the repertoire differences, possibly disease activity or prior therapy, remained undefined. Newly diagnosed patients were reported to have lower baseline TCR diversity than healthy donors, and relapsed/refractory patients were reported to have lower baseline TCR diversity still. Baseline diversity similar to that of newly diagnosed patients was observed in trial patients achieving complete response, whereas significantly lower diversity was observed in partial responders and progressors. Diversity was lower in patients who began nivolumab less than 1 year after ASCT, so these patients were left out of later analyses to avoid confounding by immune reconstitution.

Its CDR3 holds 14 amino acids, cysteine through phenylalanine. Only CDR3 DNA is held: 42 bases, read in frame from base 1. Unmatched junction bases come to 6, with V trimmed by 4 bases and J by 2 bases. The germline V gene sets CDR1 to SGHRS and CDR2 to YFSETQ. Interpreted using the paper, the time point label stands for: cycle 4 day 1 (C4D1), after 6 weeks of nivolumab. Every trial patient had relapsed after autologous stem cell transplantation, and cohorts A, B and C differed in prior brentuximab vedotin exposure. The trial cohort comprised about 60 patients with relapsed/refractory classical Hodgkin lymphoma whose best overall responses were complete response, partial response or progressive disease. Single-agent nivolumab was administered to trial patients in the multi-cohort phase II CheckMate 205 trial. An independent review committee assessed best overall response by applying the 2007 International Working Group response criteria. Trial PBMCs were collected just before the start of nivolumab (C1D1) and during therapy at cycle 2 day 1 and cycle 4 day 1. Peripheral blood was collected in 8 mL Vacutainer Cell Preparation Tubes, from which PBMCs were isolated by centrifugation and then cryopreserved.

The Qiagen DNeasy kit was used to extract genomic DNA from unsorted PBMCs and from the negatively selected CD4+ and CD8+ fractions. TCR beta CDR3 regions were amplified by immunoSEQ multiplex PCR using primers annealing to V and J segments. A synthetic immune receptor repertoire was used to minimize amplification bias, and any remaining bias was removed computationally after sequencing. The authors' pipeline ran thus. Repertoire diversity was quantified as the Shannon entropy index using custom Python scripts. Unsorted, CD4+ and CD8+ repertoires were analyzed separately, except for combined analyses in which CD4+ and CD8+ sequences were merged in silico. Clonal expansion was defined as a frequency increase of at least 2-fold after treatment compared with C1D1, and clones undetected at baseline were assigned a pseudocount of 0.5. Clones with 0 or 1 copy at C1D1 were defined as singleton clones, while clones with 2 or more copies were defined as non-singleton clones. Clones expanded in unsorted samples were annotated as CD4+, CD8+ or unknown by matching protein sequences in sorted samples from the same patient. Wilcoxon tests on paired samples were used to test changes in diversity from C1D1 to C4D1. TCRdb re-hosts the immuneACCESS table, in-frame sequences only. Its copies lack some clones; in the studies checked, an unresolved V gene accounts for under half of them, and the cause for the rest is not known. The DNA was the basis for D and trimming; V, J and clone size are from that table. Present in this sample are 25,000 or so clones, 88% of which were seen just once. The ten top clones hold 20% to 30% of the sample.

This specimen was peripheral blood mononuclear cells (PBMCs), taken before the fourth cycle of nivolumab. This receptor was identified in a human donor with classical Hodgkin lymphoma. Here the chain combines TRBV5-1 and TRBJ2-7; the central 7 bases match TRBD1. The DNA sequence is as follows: TGCGCCAGCAGCCCTCGACAGGGTCCCTACGAGCAGTACTTC. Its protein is CASSPRQGPYEQYF.